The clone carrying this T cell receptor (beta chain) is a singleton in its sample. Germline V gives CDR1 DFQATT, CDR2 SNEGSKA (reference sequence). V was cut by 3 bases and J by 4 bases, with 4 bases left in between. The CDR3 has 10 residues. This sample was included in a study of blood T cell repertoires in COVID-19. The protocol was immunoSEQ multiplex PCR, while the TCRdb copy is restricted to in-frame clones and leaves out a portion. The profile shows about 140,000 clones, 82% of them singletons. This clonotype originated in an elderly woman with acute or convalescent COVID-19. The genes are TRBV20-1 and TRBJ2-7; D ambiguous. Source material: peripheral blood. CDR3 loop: CSASGYEQYF. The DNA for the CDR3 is TGCAGTGCTAGCGGGTACGAGCAGTACTTC.